This TCR beta chain is from a study of T cell changes during pregnancy in multiple sclerosis. Method: immunoSEQ multiplex PCR; TCRdb's copy keeps in-frame clones and lacks some. The sample contains 85,000 to 130,000 clones, almost 95% of which appear only once. This CDR3 region has 14 residues. V shed 3 bases and J shed 3 bases, with 12 bases lying between them. Germline assignment: CDR1 SNHLY and CDR2 FYNNEI. The input for sequencing was peripheral blood, taken before pregnancy. The TCR comes from a female donor with multiple sclerosis, enrolled in a pregnancy study. J is TRBJ2-7 and V is TRBV2; TRBD1 is a possible D gene (7 bases). This CDR3 reads CASSEGGQVYEQYF. CDR3 sequence (DNA): TGTGCCAGCAGTGAGGGAGGACAGGTCTACGAGCAGTACTTC.